The source of this T cell receptor beta chain is a study of CD8 T cells in ankylosing spondylitis. Overall study results and limits: Clones linked to disease were reported to show significant enrichment in matched ankylosing spondylitis synovial fluid. A TCR beta motif of seven or eight highly homologous variants appeared characteristic of ankylosing spondylitis blood. Certain motif variants had earlier been reported in reactive arthritis synovial fluid and blood. CD8+ disease-linked clones were present at relatively low frequencies in blood.

Trimming took off 3 bases at V and 0 bases at J, with 13 bases between the two ends. This CDR3 contains 15 residues. Per germline, CDR1 DFQATT and CDR2 SNEGSKA (reference sequence). With molecular barcodes, quantitative 5'-RACE was used to make the TCR beta libraries. Via MiXCR, TCRdb re-called the 5' RACE reads, giving one row per CDR3 protein. The sample consists of fewer than 550,000 distinct CDR3 sequences, under 5.5% of them appearing once. This clonotype was observed many times. As yet, its antigen is unknown. The chain employs TRBV20-1 and TRBJ2-3; tentatively, D is TRBD2 (6 bases). The source material was blood, either unsorted or a sorted T cell fraction (not recorded which). The sequence came from a male donor with ankylosing spondylitis. The CDR3 DNA sequence: TGCAGTGCTAGCGGGAGAAGCGAGAGCACAGATACGCAGTATTTT. The encoded protein is CSASGRSESTDTQYF.